Following are 28 T cell receptor beta chains from one sample sequenced in a study of T cells in localized non-small cell lung cancer (dated by TCRdb to between 2020 and 2021). To prepare the library, the immunoSEQ multiplex PCR assay was applied. Imported from immuneACCESS, the table was reduced by TCRdb to in-frame sequences with V and J called. These copies leave out some clones; in studies compared against another copy, an unresolved V gene accounts for under half, and the cause of the remainder is not known. Within this sample are 15,000 or so clones, with around 81% of them counted one time only. Around 4% of the sample belongs to the ten largest clones. The specimen was peripheral blood, collected before any cancer treatment. The receptors were sampled from a female donor older than 55 with stage I squamous cell lung carcinoma.

This chain joins TRBV9 and TRBJ2-7; D call uncertain. Germline assignment: CDR1 SGDLS and CDR2 YYNGEE. V lost 4 bases and J 4 bases, leaving 12 bases between the germline ends. This CDR3 contains 13 residues. This CDR3 is CASSFHAPYEQYF. The CDR3 region has the DNA TGTGCCAGCAGCTTCCACGCCCCTTACGAGCAGTACTTC.

The chain employs TRBV11-3 and TRBJ2-1; possibly TRBD1 or TRBD2 for D (5 bases each). V was clipped by 6 bases and J by 6 bases, with 12 bases between them. The V gene's germline CDR1 is SGHNT and CDR2 YENEEA. CDR3 size: 13 residues. The chain's CDR3 is CASSPGPLNEQFF. Here the CDR3 DNA reads TGTGCCAGCAGTCCGGGACCTCTCAATGAGCAGTTCTTC.

The chain combines TRBV5-1 with TRBJ2-3; D not certain. CDR1 is SGHRS and CDR2 is YFSETQ in the germline V gene. This CDR3 comprises 14 residues. V was cut by 3 bases and J by 0 bases, with 8 bases left in between. The CDR3 region is CASSSYTSTDTQYF. The CDR3, as DNA: TGCGCCAGCAGCTCTTACACTAGCACAGATACGCAGTATTTT. Using reference TRBV5-1 and TRBJ2-3 for the parts outside the CDR3, the full variable domain is KAGVTQTPRYLIKTRGQQVTLSCSPISGHRSVSWYQQTPGQGLQFLFEYFSETQRNKGNFPGRFSGRQFSNSRSEMNVSTLELGDSALYLCASSSYTSTDTQYFGPGTRLTVL.

The DNA of the CDR3 is TGTGCCAGCAGCGTAGTGAGGGGCCTCCCGATAGATACGCAGTATTTT. This sequence encodes CASSVVRGLPIDTQYF. V and J are TRBV9 and TRBJ2-3; either TRBD1 or TRBD2 may fit D (5 bases each). CDR3 size: 16 residues. Trimming stripped 0 bases from V and 5 bases from J, with 16 bases between. Germline CDR1 SGDLS, CDR2 YYNGEE.

The genes are TRBV11-2 and TRBJ2-2; D perhaps matches TRBD2 (6 bases). CDR1 is SGHAT and CDR2 is FQNNGV in the germline V gene. Trimming took off 4 bases at V and 6 bases at J, with 9 bases between the two ends. This CDR3 has 13 amino acids. The CDR3 sequence is CASSSLAPGELFF. In DNA, the CDR3 is TGTGCCAGCAGCTCACTAGCTCCCGGGGAGCTGTTTTTT.

The chain employs TRBV9 and TRBJ1-4, with TRBD1 as a possible D gene (6 bases). The ends were cut back, 1 base at V and 5 bases at J, with 9 bases in the middle. CDR3 length: 14 residues. The germline CDR1 and CDR2 sequences are SGDLS and YYNGEE. CDR3 region: CASSVPGENEKLFF. DNA of the CDR3: TGTGCCAGCAGCGTACCAGGGGAAAATGAAAAACTGTTTTTT.

The chain joins TRBV7-6 to TRBJ1-5; 8 bases fit TRBD1. This CDR3 is built from 14 residues. Germline V CDR1 and CDR2: SGHVS, FNYEAQ. J was trimmed by 5 bases and V by 5 bases; bases with no gene match: 5. In DNA, the CDR3 is TGTGCCAGCAGCGTCGACAGGGGAGATCAGCCCCAGCATTTT. The encoded protein is CASSVDRGDQPQHF.

The V call is TRBV10-3, the J call TRBJ1-2, with D maybe TRBD1 (5 bases). The CDR3 sequence is 12 residues long. Trimming removed 2 bases at V and 8 bases at J, with 9 bases between. CDR1 is ENHRY and CDR2 is SYGVKD in the germline V gene. The CDR3 DNA reads as TGTGCCATCAGTGAGAACGAGGGGGGCTACACCTTC. Its protein is CAISENEGGYTF.

The rearrangement uses TRBV4-3 and TRBJ2-3, with D unresolved. Germline V lookup: CDR1 LGHNA, CDR2 YSLEER. Trimming cost V 3 bases and J 6 bases, with 7 bases left between them. The CDR3 has 12 residues. The DNA of the CDR3 is TGCGCCAGCAGCCAGGATCGTGATACGCAGTATTTT. Protein product: CASSQDRDTQYF.

This chain uses TRBV4-3 with TRBJ1-5; perhaps TRBD1 as D (5 bases). CDR3 length: 14 amino acids. V was shortened by 4 bases and J by 2 bases, with 9 bases between the two germline ends. Germline V gene sequence: CDR1 LGHNA, CDR2 YSLEER. The CDR3 coding sequence is TGCGCCAGCAGCCTGGGACCCGGCAATCAGCCCCAGCATTTT. Translated: CASSLGPGNQPQHF.

A note on this clone: Its ends do not fully match the called genes, so a read error is possible. The J gene is TRBJ1-1, the V gene TRBV7-7, with TRBD1 as a possible D gene (6 bases). CDR1 is SSHAT and CDR2 is FNYEAQ in the germline V gene (reference sequence). This CDR3 spans 15 amino acids. In nucleotides, the CDR3 is TGTGCTAGCAGCCCAATTCAGGGGTCAAACACTGAAGCTTTCTTT. Residues: CASSPIQGSNTEAFF. The full variable domain, its missing parts supplied by reference TRBV7-7 and TRBJ1-1, is GAGVSQSPRYKVTKRGQDVTLRCDPISSHATLYWYQQALGQGPEFLTYFNYEAQPDKSGLPSDRFSAERPEGSISTLTIQRTEQRDSAMYRCASSPIQGSNTEAFFGQGTRLTVV.

This chain joins TRBV2 and TRBJ1-1; 8 nucleotides align to TRBD1. CDR3 size: 13 residues. V trimming: 10 bases; J trimming: 3 bases; junction bases outside the gene matches: 7. Germline V gene data show CDR1 as SNHLY and CDR2 as FYNNEI. CDR3 residues: CATQETGDTEAFF. CDR3 DNA sequence: TGTGCCACCCAAGAGACAGGGGACACTGAAGCTTTCTTT.

This clone was recorded only once. This chain uses TRBV11-2 with TRBJ2-6, with D hard to call. V was cut by 2 bases and J by 4 bases, with 6 bases left in between. The CDR3 loop spans 14 amino acids. Germline CDR1 reads SGHAT; CDR2 reads FQNNGV. The CDR3 is CASSLSAGANVLTF. The CDR3 DNA follows: TGTGCCAGCAGCTTATCGGCCGGGGCCAACGTCCTGACTTTC. The complete variable domain, with remaining parts taken from reference TRBV11-2 and TRBJ2-6, reads EAGVAQSPRYKIIEKRQSVAFWCNPISGHATLYWYQQILGQGPKLLIQFQNNGVVDDSQLPKDRFSAERLKGVDSTLKIQPAKLEDSAVYLCASSLSAGANVLTFGAGSRLTVL.

The chain uses TRBV6-1 and TRBJ1-1, with D perhaps matching TRBD1 (6 bases). This CDR3 contains 13 residues. V lost 8 bases, J lost 1 base, and 11 bases lay in between. CDR1 and CDR2 (germline): MNHNS, SASEGT. The CDR3 is CASGETGNTEAFF. The CDR3 bases are TGTGCCAGCGGGGAGACAGGGAACACTGAAGCTTTCTTT.

V is TRBV7-9 and J is TRBJ1-1; no definite D call. CDR3 length equals 13 residues. The germline gives CDR1 SEHNR, CDR2 FQNEAQ (reference sequence). Trimming removed 1 base from V and 4 bases from J, with 7 bases in between. The CDR3 DNA is TGTGCCAGCAGCTTAGGGGTTAGCACTGAAGCTTTCTTT. It yields the protein CASSLGVSTEAFF.

This clone has more than one count but fewer than ten. The rearrangement uses TRBV2 and TRBJ1-6; no clear D gene. The CDR3 is made up of 13 amino acids. The germline CDR1 and CDR2 sequences are SNHLY and FYNNEI. Trimming shortened V by 3 bases and J by 10 bases, and 10 bases separated the two germline ends. CDR3 sequence (DNA): TGTGCCAGCAGTGAGCAGCCCCGGTCACCCCTCCACTTT. Its protein is CASSEQPRSPLHF.

This chain uses TRBV5-6 with TRBJ2-7, with 8 positions matching TRBD2. This CDR3 spans 16 amino acids. Germline CDR1 and CDR2: SGHDT and YYEEEE. With 1 base clipped from V and 1 base from J, the junction kept 7 bases outside the gene matches. CDR3 sequence: CASSLRGTRGSYEQYF. CDR3 DNA sequence: TGTGCCAGCAGCTTGCGCGGGACTAGGGGATCCTACGAGCAGTACTTC.

The chain uses TRBV5-1 and TRBJ1-6; D remains ambiguous. Trimming took off 0 bases at V and 9 bases at J, with 7 bases between the two ends. There are 13 residues in the CDR3. Germline values: CDR1 SGHRS, CDR2 YFSETQ. In DNA, the CDR3 is TGCGCCAGCAGCTTGGAAGGAAGTTCACCCCTCCACTTT. It is translated as CASSLEGSSPLHF.

The CDR3 sequence: CASRQTGPSYEQYF. DNA for the CDR3: TGTGCCAGCAGGCAAACAGGGCCGTCCTACGAGCAGTACTTC. The V and J genes are TRBV13 and TRBJ2-7, with D possibly TRBD1 on 6 matching bases. Per germline, CDR1 PRHDT and CDR2 FYEKMQ (reference sequence). There are 14 residues in the CDR3. The V end lost 6 bases, the J end lost 1 base, and 13 bases lay between the germline ends. The variable domain in full, with the rest retrieved from reference TRBV13 and TRBJ2-7, is AAGVIQSPRHLIKEKRETATLKCYPIPRHDTVYWYQQGPGQDPQFLISFYEKMQSDKGSIPDRFSAQQFSDYHSELNMSSLELGDSALYFCASRQTGPSYEQYFGPGTRLTVT.

The chain recombines TRBV7-2 with TRBJ1-5; TRBD1 aligns across 7 bases. Germline-derived CDR1 and CDR2 are SGHTA and FQGNSA. CDR3 size: 18 residues. V trimming: 5 bases; J trimming: 2 bases; junction bases outside the gene matches: 15. CDR3 in DNA: TGTGCCAGCAGCCCCCAAGACGGGACAGATTGGGGCAATCAGCCCCAGCATTTT. Its protein is CASSPQDGTDWGNQPQHF.

The chain carries TRBV19 and TRBJ2-3; 8 bases fit TRBD2. The CDR3 covers 16 residues. With 3 bases clipped from V and 1 base from J, the junction kept 6 bases outside the gene matches. CDR1 and CDR2 from the germline V gene are LNHDA and SQIVND (reference sequence). Here the CDR3 reads CASSMEGRGGTDTQYF. The CDR3 DNA reads TGTGCCAGTAGTATGGAAGGGCGGGGGGGCACAGATACGCAGTATTTT.

The chain links TRBV19 to TRBJ1-3; 7 positions match TRBD1. The CDR3 is 16 residues long. V shed 4 bases and J 3 bases; nucleotides not matched to a gene: 9. The germline CDR1 and CDR2 sequences are LNHDA and SQIVND (reference sequence). DNA for the CDR3: TGTGCCAGTAGTAGGCGACAGGGAAAATATGGAAACACCATATATTTT. Translated, it gives CASSRRQGKYGNTIYF.

This clone was counted a single time. Other DNA variants within this sample encode the same CDR3. The chain recombines TRBV5-4 with TRBJ2-5; maybe TRBD1 (5 bases). V lost 0 bases, J lost 5 bases, and 14 bases lay in between. CDR3 length: 15 amino acids. Looked up from germline, CDR1 is SGHNT and CDR2 is YYREEE (reference sequence). CDR3 bases: TGTGCCAGCAGCTTGGTGGGGCTTTTGAAGGAGACCCAGTACTTC. Translation: CASSLVGLLKETQYF.

V is TRBV19 and J is TRBJ2-7; D unresolved. V dropped 5 bases and J dropped 4 bases, with 21 bases sitting between them. Per germline, CDR1 LNHDA and CDR2 SQIVND (reference sequence). The CDR3 runs 16 residues. CDR3 coding DNA: TGTGCCAGTAGTCCACGAGGCGCAGGCGGTGGGTACGAGCAGTACTTC. Translating it yields CASSPRGAGGGYEQYF.

The V call is TRBV6-5, the J call TRBJ2-1, with D perhaps matching TRBD2 (5 bases). Germline lookup yields CDR1 MNHEY and CDR2 SVGAGI. With 6 bases removed from V and 0 bases from J, the gap between germline ends came to 12 bases. The CDR3 length is 15 residues. The CDR3 reads CASSPTGSSYNEQFF. The DNA for the CDR3 is TGTGCCAGCAGCCCGACGGGGAGCTCCTACAATGAGCAGTTCTTC.

The chain joins TRBV2 to TRBJ1-2, with TRBD1 as a possible D gene (6 bases). Germline V gives CDR1 SNHLY, CDR2 FYNNEI. This CDR3 has 12 residues. With 11 bases removed from V and 4 bases from J, the gap between germline ends came to 14 bases. The CDR3, as DNA: TGTGCCGGCGAGGGGGGTCCCTATGGCTACACCTTC. It translates to CAGEGGPYGYTF.

The V gene is TRBV2, the J gene TRBJ1-1; D gene unclear. The V gene's germline CDR1 is SNHLY and CDR2 FYNNEI. V shed 6 bases and J shed 1 base, with 9 bases lying between them. CDR3 length equals 13 residues. The CDR3 nucleotides read TGTGCCAGCAGCGTTCGGACGAACACTGAAGCTTTCTTT. Translated, it gives CASSVRTNTEAFF.

V is TRBV4-1 and J is TRBJ2-5; tentative D call: TRBD2 (5 bases). There are 18 residues in the CDR3. The V end lost 2 bases, the J end lost 4 bases, and 23 bases lay between the germline ends. Germline values: CDR1 MGHRA, CDR2 YSYEKL. DNA of the CDR3: TGCGCCAGCAGCCAACTCCTCACGGGAATCCTTACGGGAGAGACCCAGTACTTC. It codes for CASSQLLTGILTGETQYF.